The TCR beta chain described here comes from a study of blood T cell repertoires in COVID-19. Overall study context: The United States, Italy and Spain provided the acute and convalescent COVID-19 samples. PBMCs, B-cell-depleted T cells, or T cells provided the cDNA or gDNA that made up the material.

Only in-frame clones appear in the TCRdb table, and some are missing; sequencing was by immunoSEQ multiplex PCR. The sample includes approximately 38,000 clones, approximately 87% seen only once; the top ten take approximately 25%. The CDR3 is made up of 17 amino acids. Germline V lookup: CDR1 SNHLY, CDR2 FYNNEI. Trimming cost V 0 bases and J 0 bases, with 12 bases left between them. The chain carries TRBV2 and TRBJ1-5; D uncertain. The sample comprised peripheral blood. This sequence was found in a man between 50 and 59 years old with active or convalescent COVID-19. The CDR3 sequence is CASSEARSVYSNQPQHF. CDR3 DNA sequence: TGTGCCAGCAGTGAAGCGAGGTCCGTTTATAGCAATCAGCCCCAGCATTTT.